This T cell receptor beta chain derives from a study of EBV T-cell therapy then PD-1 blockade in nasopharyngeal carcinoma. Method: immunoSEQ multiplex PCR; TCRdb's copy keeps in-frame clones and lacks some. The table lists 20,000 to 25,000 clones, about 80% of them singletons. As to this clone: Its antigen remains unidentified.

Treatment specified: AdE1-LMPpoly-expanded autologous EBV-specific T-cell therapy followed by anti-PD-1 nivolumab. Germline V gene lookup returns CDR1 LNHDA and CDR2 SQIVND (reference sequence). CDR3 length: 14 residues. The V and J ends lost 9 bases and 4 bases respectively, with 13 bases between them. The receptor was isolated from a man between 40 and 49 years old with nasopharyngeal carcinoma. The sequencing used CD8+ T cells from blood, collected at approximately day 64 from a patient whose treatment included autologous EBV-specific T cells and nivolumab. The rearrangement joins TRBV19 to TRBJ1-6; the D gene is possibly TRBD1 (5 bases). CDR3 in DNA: TGTGCCAGCGCCGACGCAGGGTATAATTCACCCCTCCACTTT. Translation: CASADAGYNSPLHF.